The 7 T cell receptor beta chains below come from one sample, sequenced in a study of regulatory and conventional T cells in RAG deficiency. Genomic DNA came from blood conventional CD4+ T cells gated CD25-low CD127-high. Only in-frame clones appear in the TCRdb table, and some are missing; sequencing was by immunoSEQ multiplex PCR. The sample lists 29,000 or so clones, 90% to 95% occurring once. The sample also formed part of further work on regulatory T cells. According to that study: Amplification used 52 TRBV primers and 13 TRBJ primers.

Sequenced sample: CD25- CD4+ T cells sorted from blood. The receptors come from a human donor in good health.

The chain employs TRBV5-3 and TRBJ1-6; maybe TRBD1 (6 bases). TRBV5-3 has ORF status, its function being uncertain. The CDR3 extends over 15 amino acids. With 2 bases removed from V and 9 bases from J, the gap between germline ends came to 15 bases. The CDR3 here is CARSFTWTETSPLHF. The CDR3 DNA reads TGTGCCAGAAGCTTTACCTGGACAGAAACTTCACCCCTCCACTTT.

The V call is TRBV6-5, the J call TRBJ2-7; possible D gene TRBD2, 5 bases. Germline V gene lookup returns CDR1 MNHEY and CDR2 SVGAGI. V was clipped by 6 bases and J by 1 base, with 16 bases between them. This CDR3 has 15 residues. This CDR3 reads CASSPRARTSYEQYF. The CDR3 DNA is TGTGCCAGCAGCCCCCGGGCCAGGACTTCCTACGAGCAGTACTTC.

This chain links TRBV7-8 with TRBJ2-7; D is possibly TRBD1 (6 bases). The V and J ends lost 5 bases and 3 bases respectively, with 26 bases between them. Per germline, CDR1 SGHVS and CDR2 FQNEAQ. CDR3 length: 18 residues. As DNA, the CDR3 is TGTGCCAGCAGCGACCCTGGGACACGTAAACCCCGGGGCTACGAGCAGTACTTC. Translating it yields CASSDPGTRKPRGYEQYF.

The genes are TRBV7-2 and TRBJ2-5, with D unresolved. Germline loops: CDR1 SGHTA, CDR2 FQGNSA. The germline V and J ends were trimmed by 6 bases and 2 bases, with 7 bases remaining between them. This CDR3 is built from 12 residues. CDR3 DNA sequence: TGTGCCAGCAGTGGCCTGCAAGAGACCCAGTACTTC. It codes for CASSGLQETQYF.

This clone is a singleton in its sample. The V and J genes are TRBV19 and TRBJ2-7, with 8 positions matching TRBD1. The CDR3 has 14 amino acids. Germline CDR1 reads LNHDA; CDR2 reads SQIVND (reference sequence). The V and J ends lost 5 bases and 3 bases, in that order; junction bases with no gene match: 6. CDR3 region: CASSSAGGGYEQYF. The CDR3 DNA sequence: TGTGCCAGTAGTTCAGCAGGGGGCGGCTACGAGCAGTACTTC. Using reference TRBV19 and TRBJ2-7 for the parts outside the CDR3, the full variable domain is DGGITQSPKYLFRKEGQNVTLSCEQNLNHDAMYWYRQDPGQGLRLIYYSQIVNDFQKGDIAEGYSVSREKKESFPLTVTSAQKNPTAFYLCASSSAGGGYEQYFGPGTRLTVT.

V is TRBV5-1 and J is TRBJ2-3, with 7 bases that match TRBD1. CDR1 and CDR2 from the germline V gene are SGHRS and YFSETQ. The CDR3 has 15 residues. J was trimmed by 2 bases and V by 4 bases; bases with no gene match: 7. The CDR3 region has the DNA TGCGCCAGCAGCCCCGGGACAGTGGACACAGATACGCAGTATTTT. It translates to CASSPGTVDTDTQYF.

The chain uses TRBV19 and TRBJ1-5; D not certain. Germline V lookup: CDR1 LNHDA, CDR2 SQIVND (reference sequence). V was clipped by 4 bases and J by 7 bases, with 14 bases between them. The CDR3 spans 14 residues. CDR3 sequence reads: CASSTYGGRQPQHF. The CDR3 bases are TGTGCCAGTAGTACCTACGGAGGAAGACAGCCCCAGCATTTT.